A single sample is the source of the 29 T cell receptor beta chains below, sequenced in a study of T-cell memory formation after mild COVID-19. TCRdb analysed the 5' RACE reads with MiXCR anew, one entry per CDR3 protein. The profile shows 500,000 to 650,000 distinct CDR3 sequences, about 20% of them singletons. The sequenced material came from PBMCs or a T cell subset sorted from them (not recorded which). Receptors originate from an adult woman who had mild COVID-19 (a few samples of this study predate the infection). Cell type and time point are not known.

V is TRBV18 and J is TRBJ2-7, with 7 bases identical to TRBD2. Germline values: CDR1 KGHSH, CDR2 LQKENI. This CDR3 comprises 14 residues. V lost 0 bases to trimming and J lost 4 bases; unmatched junction nucleotides: 3. The CDR3: CASSPPGLFYEQYF. The CDR3 DNA follows: TGTGCCAGCTCACCACCGGGACTATTTTACGAGCAGTACTTC.

The chain has TRBV2 and TRBJ1-1, with TRBD1 identical over 8 bases. V gave up 4 bases and J gave up 2 bases; unmatched junction bases: 3. This CDR3 has 14 amino acids. The germline V gene has CDR1 SNHLY and CDR2 FYNNEI. The CDR3 loop reads CASSGTGYNTEAFF. CDR3 in DNA: TGTGCCAGCAGTGGGACAGGGTATAACACTGAAGCTTTCTTT.

This clonotype was picked up a small number of times. The CDR3 loop reads CASRSHPTGLQETQYF. In DNA, the CDR3 is TGTGCCAGCAGATCTCACCCGACAGGGTTGCAAGAGACCCAGTACTTC. The chain links TRBV27 to TRBJ2-5, with 7 bases matching TRBD1. The CDR3 is 16 amino acids. V trimming: 6 bases; J trimming: 2 bases; junction bases outside the gene matches: 12. Germline V gives CDR1 MNHEY, CDR2 SMNVEV (reference sequence).

J is TRBJ1-3 and V is TRBV12-5; possibly TRBD1 for D (5 bases). The CDR3 runs to 17 residues. V lost 3 bases and J lost 0, with 15 bases in between. The germline V gene has CDR1 LGHNT and CDR2 FRNRAP. DNA of the CDR3: TGTGCTAGTGGTTTCGAGGGGACTCTCAGCTCTGGAAACACCATATATTTT. Translation: CASGFEGTLSSGNTIYF.

In this sample, this clonotype turned up a few times. This chain joins TRBV6-5 and TRBJ2-5; maybe TRBD2 (5 bases). The CDR3 is 15 residues long. CDR1 MNHEY and CDR2 SVGAGI come from the germline V gene. Trimming took 6 bases from V and 5 from J, leaving 19 bases between them. The CDR3 loop reads CASSPKAPGSETQYF. As DNA, the CDR3 is TGTGCCAGCAGCCCTAAAGCCCCGGGGTCGGAGACCCAGTACTTC.

V usage is TRBV15 and J usage is TRBJ2-6, with D uncertain. This CDR3 contains 18 residues. The V end lost 4 bases, the J end lost 0 bases, and 16 bases lay between the germline ends. The V gene's germline CDR1 is LNHNV and CDR2 YYDKDF (reference sequence). The CDR3 loop reads CATSTKSIRSSGANVLTF. Here the CDR3 DNA reads TGTGCCACCAGCACCAAATCCATACGTAGCTCTGGGGCCAACGTCCTGACTTTC.

In this sample, this clonotype turned up many times. J is TRBJ2-7 and V is TRBV9, with a possible D match to TRBD1 (6 bases). This CDR3 has 15 residues. Germline assignment: CDR1 SGDLS and CDR2 YYNGEE. The V and J ends lost 2 bases and 3 bases respectively, with 15 bases between them. For the CDR3, the DNA is TGTGCCAGCAGCGTCGGGACAACGAGGGGCTACGAGCAGTACTTC. Its translation is CASSVGTTRGYEQYF.

V usage is TRBV7-9 and J usage is TRBJ1-5, with a tentative D call TRBD1 (5 bases). Germline V gene lookup returns CDR1 SEHNR and CDR2 FQNEAQ (reference sequence). V was pared by 1 base and J by 3 bases, with 19 bases between. The CDR3 contains 18 residues. CDR3 coding DNA: TGTGCCAGCAGCTTAGGGGTACAGGAACGTTTGAACAATCAGCCCCAGCATTTT. It specifies CASSLGVQERLNNQPQHF.

The CDR3 nucleotides are TGTGCCTGGAGTCGGGGGCTAGAGACCCAGTACTTC. It yields the protein CAWSRGLETQYF. The chain recombines TRBV30 with TRBJ2-5; D might be TRBD1 or TRBD2, each matching 6 bases. The germline V gene encodes CDR1 GTSNPN and CDR2 SVGIG (reference sequence). This CDR3 spans 12 amino acids. V was trimmed by 2 bases and J by 4 bases, leaving 8 bases between them.

J is TRBJ2-2 and V is TRBV18, with D possibly matching TRBD1 (6 bases). From germline, CDR1 is KGHSH and CDR2 LQKENI. This CDR3 spans 15 amino acids. V was clipped by 3 bases and J by 1 base, with 9 bases between them. The CDR3 here is CASSPQTGNTGELFF. CDR3 sequence (DNA): TGTGCCAGCTCACCGCAGACAGGGAACACCGGGGAGCTGTTTTTT.

This clonotype has only a few counts. The chain uses TRBV11-2 and TRBJ2-5; D remains ambiguous. The CDR3 spans 16 residues. Trimming shortened V by 1 base and J by 2 bases, and 14 bases separated the two germline ends. Germline V lookup: CDR1 SGHAT, CDR2 FQNNGV. CDR3 protein: CASSLAPVFFQETQYF. DNA for the CDR3: TGTGCCAGCAGCTTAGCTCCAGTGTTCTTTCAAGAGACCCAGTACTTC.

This clonotype was detected only a few times. This chain uses TRBV24-1 with TRBJ1-2, with D maybe TRBD1 (5 bases). The CDR3 sequence is 13 residues long. V was shortened by 9 bases and J by 3 bases, with 13 bases between the two germline ends. Germline assignment: CDR1 KGHDR and CDR2 SFDVKD. This CDR3 reads CATRGTQDYGYTF. DNA for the CDR3: TGTGCCACCCGAGGGACGCAGGACTATGGCTACACCTTC.

This clonotype has just a few counts. The genes are TRBV5-1 and TRBJ2-2; 12 bases align to TRBD1. The CDR3 covers 16 residues. With 4 bases clipped from V and 6 bases from J, the junction kept 7 bases outside the gene matches. Per the germline V gene, CDR1 is SGHRS and CDR2 is YFSETQ. CDR3 residues: CASSIRDRGQAGELFF. The DNA for the CDR3 is TGCGCCAGCAGCATCCGGGACAGGGGGCAGGCCGGGGAGCTGTTTTTT.

The V call is TRBV14, the J call TRBJ2-2, with D tentatively TRBD2 (5 bases). Germline V CDR1 and CDR2: SGHDN, FVKESK. The CDR3 is 16 amino acids. Trimming took 0 bases from V and 5 from J, leaving 13 bases between them. The CDR3 loop reads CASSQDMRALTGELFF. The CDR3 bases are TGTGCCAGCAGCCAAGATATGCGGGCGTTGACCGGGGAGCTGTTTTTT.

V is TRBV10-3 and J is TRBJ2-1, with 11 bases lining up with TRBD2. The V segment lost 6 bases and the J segment 3 bases; nucleotides outside the gene matches: 1. This CDR3 comprises 14 residues. Germline assignment: CDR1 ENHRY and CDR2 SYGVKD. CDR3 bases: TGTGCCATCAGCACTAGCGGGGGCTACAATGAGCAGTTCTTC. The encoded protein is CAISTSGGYNEQFF.

This clonotype came up a few times. The chain couples TRBV12-3 or TRBV12-4 to TRBJ2-7; 12 bases match TRBD2. The CDR3 covers 16 residues. V trimming: 5 bases; J trimming: 6 bases; junction bases outside the gene matches: 11. The CDR3 bases are TGTGCCAGCAGTCTCGGACTAGCGGGGCTAGTCCTCGAGCAGTACTTC. Encoded protein: CASSLGLAGLVLEQYF.

This chain uses TRBV14 with TRBJ1-1; unclear D gene. Germline V gene sequence: CDR1 SGHDN, CDR2 FVKESK. V lost 0 bases, J lost 4 bases, and 15 bases lay in between. The length of the CDR3 is 16 residues. The chain's CDR3 is CASSQDIRAVVTEAFF. The CDR3 nucleotides read TGTGCCAGCAGCCAAGATATTCGGGCCGTGGTCACTGAAGCTTTCTTT.

This clonotype was counted between two and nine times. This chain connects TRBV9 to TRBJ2-2, with TRBD2 matching over 9 bases. The CDR3 length is 18 residues. The V gene end was trimmed by 2 bases and the J gene end by 5 bases; junction bases not matched to a gene: 13. Germline V gene lookup returns CDR1 SGDLS and CDR2 YYNGEE. The CDR3 protein is CASSVRPSGTPRTGELFF. In DNA form, the CDR3 reads TGTGCCAGCAGCGTCCGTCCTAGCGGGACCCCGCGGACCGGGGAGCTGTTTTTT.

This clonotype was counted a few times. This chain uses TRBV25-1 with TRBJ1-5; D is possibly TRBD1 (5 bases). The V end was cut by 0 bases, the J end by 7 bases, with 10 bases between. CDR1 and CDR2 from the germline V gene are MGHDK and SYGVNS. CDR3 length: 14 residues. The CDR3 is CASSEYGGGQPQHF. CDR3 nucleotide sequence: TGTGCCAGCAGTGAATACGGGGGTGGACAGCCCCAGCATTTT. Combining the CDR3 with reference TRBV25-1 and TRBJ1-5 gives the whole variable domain EADIYQTPRYLVIGTGKKITLECSQTMGHDKMYWYQQDPGMELHLIHYSYGVNSTEKGDLSSESTVSRIRTEHFPLTLESARPSHTSQYLCASSEYGGGQPQHFGDGTRLSIL.

This clonotype was counted a few times. This rearrangement joins TRBV18 to TRBJ1-1; TRBD1 is a possible D gene (6 bases). V lost 5 bases, J lost 0 bases, and 10 bases lay in between. This CDR3 region has 14 residues. CDR1 and CDR2 from the germline V gene are KGHSH and LQKENI. This CDR3 reads CASSSRDMNTEAFF. The CDR3 DNA follows: TGTGCCAGCTCATCGAGGGACATGAACACTGAAGCTTTCTTT.

The chain uses TRBV6-5 and TRBJ2-2; 7 nucleotides match TRBD1. The junction had 11 bases not matched to a gene; V was cut back by 5 bases and J by 2 bases. Germline V lookup: CDR1 MNHEY, CDR2 SVGAGI. This CDR3 has 17 residues. CDR3 DNA: TGTGCCAGCAGTCACCCGAACAGGGGCTCTAACACCGGGGAGCTGTTTTTT. Residues: CASSHPNRGSNTGELFF.

This clonotype was observed a handful of times. The chain recombines TRBV2 with TRBJ2-7, with 7 nucleotides matching TRBD2. Germline V gene sequence: CDR1 SNHLY, CDR2 FYNNEI. This CDR3 has 12 amino acids. Germline trimming cut 8 bases from V and 2 bases from J; bases unmatched to any gene: 3. CDR3 bases: TGTGCCAGCTGGGGAGGGGCCTACGAGCAGTACTTC. Encoded protein: CASWGGAYEQYF.

The J gene is TRBJ2-2, the V gene TRBV6-1; 8 positions match TRBD2. The CDR3 contains 17 residues. V was pared by 8 bases and J by 0 bases, with 11 bases of the junction left unmatched. Per germline, CDR1 MNHNS and CDR2 SASEGT. Here the CDR3 DNA reads TGTGCCAGCTTGTTAGCGGGGCTCAGAACGAACACCGGGGAGCTGTTTTTT. It encodes CASLLAGLRTNTGELFF.

The CDR3 nucleotides are TGTGCCGCTAAGGGGCCGGGAGGCCACAATGAGCAGTTCTTC. Protein sequence: CAAKGPGGHNEQFF. V usage is TRBV19 and J usage is TRBJ2-1; 7 bases match TRBD2. Germline values: CDR1 LNHDA, CDR2 SQIVND (reference sequence). Losses at the gene ends were 11 bases for V and 5 bases for J; bases not matched to a gene: 12. The CDR3 length is 14 residues.

The chain links TRBV20-1 to TRBJ2-3, with 15 bases fitting TRBD2. This CDR3 comprises 15 residues. The germline V gene has CDR1 DFQATT and CDR2 SNEGSKA (reference sequence). V shed 2 bases, J shed 10 bases, and the junction held 7 bases outside the gene matches. CDR3 bases: TGCAGTGCTAGAAGGACTAGCGGGAGGGCACACGCGCAGTATTTT. Its protein product is CSARRTSGRAHAQYF.

J is TRBJ2-7 and V is TRBV7-9; TRBD2 matches 9 bases. The CDR3 is 15 residues long. Trimming at V came to 7 bases and at J to 5 bases, leaving 12 bases not matched to a gene. From germline, CDR1 is SEHNR and CDR2 FQNEAQ (reference sequence). CDR3 nucleotide sequence: TGTGCCAGCACCCATTCTGGTAGCGGGGGTAACGAGCAGTACTTC. This sequence encodes CASTHSGSGGNEQYF.

In its sample, this clonotype was seen once. As DNA, the CDR3 is TGTGCCAGCAGCTCGGTGACTAGCGTGGGGGGCAATGAGCAGTTCTTC. Its translation: CASSSVTSVGGNEQFF. The J gene is TRBJ2-1, the V gene TRBV5-4, with 8 bases matching TRBD2. Unmatched junction bases numbered 11, after V lost 3 bases and J lost 6 bases. There are 16 residues in the CDR3. CDR1 and CDR2 (germline): SGHNT, YYREEE (reference sequence).

This clonotype was recorded once. The chain employs TRBV7-9 and TRBJ2-7, with TRBD2 identical over 7 bases. Germline loops: CDR1 SEHNR, CDR2 FQNEAQ (reference sequence). Trimming removed 1 base from V and 5 bases from J; junction bases left unmatched: 8. The CDR3 is 15 amino acids. CDR3: CASSLELREGDEQYF. The DNA for the CDR3 is TGTGCCAGCAGCTTAGAGTTGAGGGAGGGAGACGAGCAGTACTTC.

This clonotype was observed a few times. The CDR3 DNA sequence: TGTGCCAGCAGTCCCTCTGGACCCCCCTATGGCTACACCTTC. Amino acids: CASSPSGPPYGYTF. The chain employs TRBV28 and TRBJ1-2; D uncertain. This CDR3 region has 14 residues. Germline V gene sequence: CDR1 MDHEN, CDR2 SYDVKM. V was clipped by 5 bases and J by 4 bases, with 14 bases between them.